This T cell receptor (beta chain) was documented in a study of blood T cells in healthy people across ages. Study results and limitations: Estimated diversity across one million T cells was deemed an underestimate. Lack of knowledge of donor CMV status possibly confounded expanded clonotype changes.

As regards this clonotype: Its specificity is unknown.

The second PCR ran roughly 6 to 11 cycles with a sample-barcoded 5' primer and J-beta primers. TCRdb reprocessed the 5' RACE reads via MiXCR and lists one record per CDR3 protein. The sample has hundreds of thousands of distinct CDR3 sequences, roughly three fifths seen once. Per sample, at least 6 micrograms of total RNA were extracted. The TCR sequence derives from a man aged 35-49 years in good health. The sequencing sample was made of blood.

In DNA form, the CDR3 reads TGTGCCAGCAGTTTGAAGGTGATGGGAGGCTACACCTTC. As protein: CASSLKVMGGYTF. The chain is built from TRBV12-3 or TRBV12-4 and TRBJ1-2; no reliable D call. V gave up 3 bases and J gave up 8 bases, with 13 bases separating them. The CDR3 has 13 residues.